This TCR beta chain was observed in a study of blood T cell repertoires in COVID-19. This clone has just one count. Germline V gives CDR1 MDHEN, CDR2 SYDVKM. J was trimmed by 7 bases and V by 5 bases; bases with no gene match: 5. This CDR3 has 14 residues. In the authors' methods: The assay estimated nucleated cells by amplifying reference gene primers. Produced via immunoSEQ multiplex PCR; TCRdb's table is partial and in-frame only. V and J calls and clone size are those listed in that table; D and trimming were worked out from the DNA. The sample yields approximately 360,000 clones, around 87% seen once.

The clonotype was recovered from a middle-aged man in a cohort exposed to, infected with or recovered from COVID-19 (not recorded which). The rearrangement links TRBV28 to TRBJ1-5, with TRBD1 matching over 10 bases. The specimen sequenced was PBMCs or T cells enriched from blood (not recorded which). The CDR3 DNA sequence: TGTGCCAGCAGTACCGGACAGGGGGTACAGCCCCAGCATTTT. Translating gives CASSTGQGVQPQHF. Drawing the rest from reference TRBV28 and TRBJ1-5, the complete variable domain is DVKVTQSSRYLVKRTGEKVFLECVQDMDHENMFWYRQDPGLGLRLIYFSYDVKMKEKGDIPEGYSVSREKKERFSLILESASTNQTSMYLCASSTGQGVQPQHFGDGTRLSIL.